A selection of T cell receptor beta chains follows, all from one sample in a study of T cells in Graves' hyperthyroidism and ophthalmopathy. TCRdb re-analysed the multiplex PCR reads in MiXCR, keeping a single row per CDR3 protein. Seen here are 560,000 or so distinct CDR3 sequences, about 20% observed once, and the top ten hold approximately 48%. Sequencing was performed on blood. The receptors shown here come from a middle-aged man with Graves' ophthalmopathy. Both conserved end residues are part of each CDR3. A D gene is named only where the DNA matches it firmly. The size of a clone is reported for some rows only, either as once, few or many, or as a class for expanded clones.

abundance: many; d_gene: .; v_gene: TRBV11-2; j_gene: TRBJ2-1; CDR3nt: TGTGCCAGCAGCTTAGTCCGGGACTTCAATGAGCAGTTCTTC; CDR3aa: CASSLVRDFNEQFF
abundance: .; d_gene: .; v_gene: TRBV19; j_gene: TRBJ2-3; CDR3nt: TGTGCCAGTAGTTTCTACCCCCCGGGAGTCCGGTCACGGAGGGATACGCAGTATTTT; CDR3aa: CASSFYPPGVRSRRDTQYF
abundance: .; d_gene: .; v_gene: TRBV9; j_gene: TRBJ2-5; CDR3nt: TGTGCCAGCAGCTTCCGGGGATGGGAGACCCAGTACTTC; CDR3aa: CASSFRGWETQYF
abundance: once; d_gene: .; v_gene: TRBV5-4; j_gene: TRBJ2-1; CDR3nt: TGTGCCAGCAGCTTGACAAGGCTCACCCAAGAGACCCAGTTCTTC; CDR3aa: CASSLTRLTQETQFF
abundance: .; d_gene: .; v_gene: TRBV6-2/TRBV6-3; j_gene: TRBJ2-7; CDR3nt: TGTGCCAGCAGTTACAGGGTGTTTGAGCAGTACTTC; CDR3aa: CASSYRVFEQYF
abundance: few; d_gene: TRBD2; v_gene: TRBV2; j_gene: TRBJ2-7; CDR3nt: TGTGCCAGCCATCTGGGGGGGGGTTTGAACGAGCAGTACTTC; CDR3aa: CASHLGGGLNEQYF
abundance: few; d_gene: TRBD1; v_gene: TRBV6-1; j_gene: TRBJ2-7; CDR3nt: TGTGCCAGCAGCCGCCGCGGACAGGGGTTTTTCGAGCAGTACTTC; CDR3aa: CASSRRGQGFFEQYF
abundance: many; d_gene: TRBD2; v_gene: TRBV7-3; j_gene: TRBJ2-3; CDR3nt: TGTGCCAGCAGCTTAGGGCCCCCCGCGGGAGGGATCACAGATACGCAGTATTTT; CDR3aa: CASSLGPPAGGITDTQYF
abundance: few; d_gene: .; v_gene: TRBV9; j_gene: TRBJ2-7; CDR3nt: TGTGCCAGCAGCGCATCTAGCGAAAACAGGTACGAGCAGTACTTC; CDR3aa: CASSASSENRYEQYF
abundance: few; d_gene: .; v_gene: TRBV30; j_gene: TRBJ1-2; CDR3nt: TGTGCCTGGAGTACCGAGATTACGACAGACAACTATGGCTACACCTTC; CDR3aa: CAWSTEITTDNYGYTF
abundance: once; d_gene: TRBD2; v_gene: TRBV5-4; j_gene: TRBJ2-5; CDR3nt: TGTGCCAGCAGCGGTAGCGGGGGGGTGGAGACCCAGTACTTC; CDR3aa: CASSGSGGVETQYF
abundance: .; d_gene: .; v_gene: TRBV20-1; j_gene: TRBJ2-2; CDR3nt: TGCAGTGCTAGAGAGGGGAAAACGAACACCGGGGAGCTGTTTTTT; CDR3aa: CSAREGKTNTGELFF
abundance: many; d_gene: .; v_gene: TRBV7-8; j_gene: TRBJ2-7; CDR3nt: TGTGCCAGCAGCCCCTCGGGGGGCCGGTACGAGCAGTACTTC; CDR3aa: CASSPSGGRYEQYF
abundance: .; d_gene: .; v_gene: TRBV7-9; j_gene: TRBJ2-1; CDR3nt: TGTGCCAGCACAGACCATCAGAATGAGCAGTTCTTC; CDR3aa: CASTDHQNEQFF
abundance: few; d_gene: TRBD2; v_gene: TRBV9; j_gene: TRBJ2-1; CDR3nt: TGTGCCAGCAGCGTAGGCAATAGCGGGGGGGCTAACAATGAGCAGTTCTTC; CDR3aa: CASSVGNSGGANNEQFF
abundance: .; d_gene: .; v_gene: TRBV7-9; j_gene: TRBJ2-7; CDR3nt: TGTGCCAGCAGCCGAGATAGAGGCAGTCCCTTTGACGAGCAGTACTTC; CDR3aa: CASSRDRGSPFDEQYF
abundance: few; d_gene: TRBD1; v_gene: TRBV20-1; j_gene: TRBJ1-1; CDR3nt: TGCAGTGGAGACAGGGTAGCGAACACTGAAGCTTTCTTT; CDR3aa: CSGDRVANTEAFF
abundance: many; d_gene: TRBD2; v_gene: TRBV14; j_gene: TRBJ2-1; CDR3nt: TGTGCCAGCAGCCAAGATCGTCTAGCGGGGGGGCTTTTCCCTTCCAATGAGCAGTTCTTC; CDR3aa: CASSQDRLAGGLFPSNEQFF
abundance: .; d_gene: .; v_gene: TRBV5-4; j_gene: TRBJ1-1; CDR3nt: TGTGCCAGCAGCTTGGCCCCTAGGGTAGTACACACTGAAGCTTTCTTT; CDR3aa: CASSLAPRVVHTEAFF
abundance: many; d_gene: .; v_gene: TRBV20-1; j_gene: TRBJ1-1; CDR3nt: TGCAGTGCTCGTCCGGACGGTAACACTGAAGCTTTCTTT; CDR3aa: CSARPDGNTEAFF
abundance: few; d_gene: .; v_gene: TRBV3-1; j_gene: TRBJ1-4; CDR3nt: TGTGCCAGCAGCCCCGGGACACCAACTAATGAAAAACTGTTTTTT; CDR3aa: CASSPGTPTNEKLFF
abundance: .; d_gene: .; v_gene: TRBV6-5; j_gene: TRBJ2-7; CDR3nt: TGTGCCAGCAGTTACTCTAAAGGGTCCGAGCAGTACTTC; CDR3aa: CASSYSKGSEQYF